The T cell receptor beta chain under discussion was sequenced for a study of blood T cells in healthy people across ages. Aged about 6 to 95, donors were systemically healthy Caucasians from Russia. The second PCR ran about 6 to 11 cycles with a sample-barcoded 5' primer and J-beta primers. TCRdb redid the calling of the 5' RACE reads with MiXCR, one entry per CDR3 protein. The sample has 1.5 million to 2 million distinct CDR3 sequences; about 50% are singletons. Deletions cut 5 bases from V and 0 bases from J, with 15 bases between. The CDR3 totals 16 residues. The germline V gene has CDR1 SGHTA and CDR2 FQGNSA.

The J gene is TRBJ2-3, the V gene TRBV7-2; TRBD2 might be the D (5 bases). Sequences were obtained from blood. This clonotype was obtained from a woman aged 40 to 55 in good health. The CDR3 region is CASSIRSAQSTDTQYF. Here the CDR3 DNA reads TGTGCCAGCAGCATCCGTAGCGCCCAGAGCACAGATACGCAGTATTTT. The entire variable domain, with the rest obtained from reference TRBV7-2 and TRBJ2-3, is as follows: GAGVSQSPSNKVTEKGKDVELRCDPISGHTALYWYRQSLGQGLEFLIYFQGNSAPDKSGLPSDRFSAERTGGSVSTLTIQRTQQEDSAVYLCASSIRSAQSTDTQYFGPGTRLTVL.